This T cell receptor (beta chain) was found in a study of T cell changes during pregnancy in multiple sclerosis. The CDR3 has 14 amino acids. Germline CDR1 and CDR2: SGHNT and YYREEE (reference sequence). Trimming removed 3 bases from V and 4 bases from J, with 13 bases in between. Sequencing used immunoSEQ multiplex PCR; TCRdb keeps in-frame clones, though not all of them. Found here are 30,000 to 35,000 clones, roughly 91% of them singletons; the top ten hold 8%. The J gene is TRBJ1-1, the V gene TRBV5-4, with TRBD1 as a possible D gene (6 bases). This sequence originates from a female donor with multiple sclerosis, enrolled in a pregnancy study. This specimen was CD8+ T cells from peripheral blood mononuclear cells, taken before pregnancy. The CDR3 loop is CASSYLTGITEAFF. In DNA, the CDR3 is TGTGCCAGCAGCTACCTTACAGGGATCACTGAAGCTTTCTTT.